Following are 9 T cell receptor beta chains from one sample sequenced in a study of T-cell reconstitution after alpha-beta-depleted transplantation in children. For TCRbeta, the library was prepared with unique molecular identifiers. TCRdb re-analysed the PCR reads in MiXCR, keeping a single row per CDR3 protein. The table includes just over 350,000 distinct CDR3 sequences, roughly 13% detected once. Sequencing used PBMCs, obtained from the stem cell graft. These receptors all stem from a human donor who donated a stem cell graft to a child with Fanconi anemia.

This clonotype showed up just a few times. The chain links TRBV9 to TRBJ2-1; 9 nucleotides match TRBD2. The CDR3 length is 17 residues. The trim removed 3 bases at V and 0 bases at J, leaving 7 bases unmatched. Per the germline V gene, CDR1 is SGDLS and CDR2 is YYNGEE. CDR3 sequence: CASSEGSGGFSYNEQFF. Written as DNA, the CDR3 is TGTGCCAGCAGCGAAGGTAGCGGGGGATTCTCCTACAATGAGCAGTTCTTC.

This clonotype was detected a few times. The V call is TRBV5-1, the J call TRBJ1-1; 8 nucleotides line up with TRBD1. The germline V gene encodes CDR1 SGHRS and CDR2 YFSETQ. Trimming cost V 4 bases and J 7 bases; bases outside gene matches: 12. There are 15 residues in the CDR3. In DNA form, the CDR3 reads TGCGCCAGCAGCCCGTTGGCAGACAGGGGTGTTGAAGCTTTCTTT. Encoded protein: CASSPLADRGVEAFF.

In its sample, this clonotype was seen many times. The chain combines TRBV27 with TRBJ1-5, with TRBD1 matching 7 bases. Germline CDR1 reads MNHEY; CDR2 reads SMNVEV (reference sequence). This CDR3 spans 13 amino acids. V shed 5 bases, J shed 9 bases, and the junction held 7 bases outside the gene matches. CDR3 sequence: CASSQERDRPQHF. CDR3 nucleotide sequence: TGTGCCAGCAGTCAAGAGAGGGACAGGCCCCAGCATTTT.

This clonotype showed up many times. This rearrangement joins TRBV5-1 to TRBJ1-1; tentatively, D is TRBD1 (5 bases). Per germline, CDR1 SGHRS and CDR2 YFSETQ. The germline V and J ends were trimmed by 4 bases and 0 bases, with 16 bases remaining between them. The CDR3 runs 16 residues. The CDR3 DNA sequence: TGCGCCAGCAGCCTCTTGACAGCGGGTATGAACACTGAAGCTTTCTTT. It specifies CASSLLTAGMNTEAFF. The full variable domain, rest sourced from reference TRBV5-1 and TRBJ1-1, is KAGVTQTPRYLIKTRGQQVTLSCSPISGHRSVSWYQQTPGQGLQFLFEYFSETQRNKGNFPGRFSGRQFSNSRSEMNVSTLELGDSALYLCASSLLTAGMNTEAFFGQGTRLTVV.

The chain uses TRBV27 and TRBJ2-7; D assignment may be TRBD1 or TRBD2 (5 bases each). Germline lookup yields CDR1 MNHEY and CDR2 SMNVEV (reference sequence). The CDR3 consists of 13 residues. The V gene lost 0 bases and the J gene lost 7 bases, with 10 bases spanning the gap. CDR3 coding DNA: TGTGCCAGCAGTTTATCGGGGGAGAGAGAGCAGTACTTC. This encodes CASSLSGEREQYF.

This clonotype has a handful of counts. CDR3 amino acids: CASSYTRAGVSNTGELFF. The DNA for the CDR3 is TGTGCCAGCAGTTACACCCGAGCGGGGGTCTCGAACACCGGGGAGCTGTTTTTT. The chain combines TRBV5-5 with TRBJ2-2; 8 bases map to TRBD2. The length of the CDR3 is 18 residues. V was clipped by 5 bases and J by 0 bases; unmatched bases: 12. Germline lookup yields CDR1 SGHKS and CDR2 YYEKEE (reference sequence). The entire variable domain, with the rest obtained from reference TRBV5-5 and TRBJ2-2, is as follows: DAGVTQSPTHLIKTRGQQVTLRCSPISGHKSVSWYQQVLGQGPQFIFQYYEKEERGRGNFPDRFSARQFPNYSSELNVNALLLGDSALYLCASSYTRAGVSNTGELFFGEGSRLTVL.

A note on this clonotype: It is likely a read error, because the conserved phenylalanine at the end of the CDR3 is missing. V is TRBV30 and J is TRBJ1-2; D remains ambiguous. Trimming cost V 4 bases and J 4 bases, with 13 bases left between them. CDR3 length: 13 amino acids. CDR1 is GTSNPN and CDR2 is SVGIG in the germline V gene (reference sequence). The CDR3 loop is CAWKLSGGYGYTS. DNA for the CDR3: TGTGCCTGGAAGTTATCAGGAGGCTATGGCTACACCTCC.

The gene calls are TRBV7-2 and TRBJ1-2; TRBD1 agrees at 10 bases. The germline V gene has CDR1 SGHTA and CDR2 FQGNSA. After removal of 5 bases from V and 8 bases from J, the junction contained 5 bases not matched to a gene. This CDR3 has 13 residues. CDR3 residues: CASSPRTGGGYTF. Written as DNA, the CDR3 is TGTGCCAGCAGCCCAAGGACAGGGGGAGGCTACACCTTC.

This clonotype was detected many times. The rearrangement uses TRBV5-8 and TRBJ1-2; D unclear. CDR1 and CDR2 (germline): SGHTS, YDEGEE. This CDR3 region has 15 residues. Trimming shortened V by 2 bases and J by 6 bases, and 17 bases separated the two germline ends. The CDR3 sequence: CASSFDNRERNGYTF. The CDR3 coding sequence is TGTGCCAGCAGCTTTGATAATAGGGAGAGGAATGGCTACACCTTC.